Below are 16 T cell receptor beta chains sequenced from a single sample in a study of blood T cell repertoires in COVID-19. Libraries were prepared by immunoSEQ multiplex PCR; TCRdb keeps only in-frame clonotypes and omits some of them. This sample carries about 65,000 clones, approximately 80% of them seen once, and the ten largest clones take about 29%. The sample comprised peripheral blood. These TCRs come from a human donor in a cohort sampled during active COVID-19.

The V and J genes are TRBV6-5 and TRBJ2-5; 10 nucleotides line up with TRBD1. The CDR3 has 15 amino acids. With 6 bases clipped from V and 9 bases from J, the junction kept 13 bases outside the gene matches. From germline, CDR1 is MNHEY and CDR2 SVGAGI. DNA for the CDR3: TGTGCCAGCAGCGACGGACAGGGGGGCAAGATGGCCCAGTACTTC. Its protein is CASSDGQGGKMAQYF.

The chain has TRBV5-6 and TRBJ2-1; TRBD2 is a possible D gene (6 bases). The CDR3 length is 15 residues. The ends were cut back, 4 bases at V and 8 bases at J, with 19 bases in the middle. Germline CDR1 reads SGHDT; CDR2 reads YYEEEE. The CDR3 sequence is CASSRGLMLSYEQFF. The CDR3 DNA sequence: TGTGCCAGCAGCCGGGGGTTAATGCTAAGTTATGAGCAGTTCTTC.

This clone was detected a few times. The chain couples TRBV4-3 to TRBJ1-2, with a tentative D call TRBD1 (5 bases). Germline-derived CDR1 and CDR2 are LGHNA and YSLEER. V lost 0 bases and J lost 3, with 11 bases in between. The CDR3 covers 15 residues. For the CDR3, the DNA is TGCGCCAGCAGCCAAGATCACCCAGGGTACTATGGCTACACCTTC. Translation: CASSQDHPGYYGYTF.

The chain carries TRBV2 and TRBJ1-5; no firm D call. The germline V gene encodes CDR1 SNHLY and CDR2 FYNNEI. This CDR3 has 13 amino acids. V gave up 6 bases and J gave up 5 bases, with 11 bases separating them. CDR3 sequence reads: CASSVTWDQPQHF. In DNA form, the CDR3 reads TGTGCCAGCAGCGTGACTTGGGATCAGCCCCAGCATTTT. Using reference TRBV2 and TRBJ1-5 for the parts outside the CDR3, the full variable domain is EPEVTQTPSHQVTQMGQEVILRCVPISNHLYFYWYRQILGQKVEFLVSFYNNEISEKSEIFDDQFSVERPDGSNFTLKIRSTKLEDSAMYFCASSVTWDQPQHFGDGTRLSIL.

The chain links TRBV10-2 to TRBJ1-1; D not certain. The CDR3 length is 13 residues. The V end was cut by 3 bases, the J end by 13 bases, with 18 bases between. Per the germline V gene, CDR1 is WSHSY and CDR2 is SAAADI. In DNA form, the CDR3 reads TGCGCCAGCAGTGATATCCGACCCTTGGACTTTTTCTTT. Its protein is CASSDIRPLDFFF.

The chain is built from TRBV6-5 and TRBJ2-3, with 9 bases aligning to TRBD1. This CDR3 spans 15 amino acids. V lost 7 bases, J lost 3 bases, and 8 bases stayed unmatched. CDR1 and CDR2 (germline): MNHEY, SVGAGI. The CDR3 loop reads CASTRRTGATDTQYF. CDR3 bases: TGTGCCAGCACGCGCCGGACAGGGGCGACAGATACGCAGTATTTT.

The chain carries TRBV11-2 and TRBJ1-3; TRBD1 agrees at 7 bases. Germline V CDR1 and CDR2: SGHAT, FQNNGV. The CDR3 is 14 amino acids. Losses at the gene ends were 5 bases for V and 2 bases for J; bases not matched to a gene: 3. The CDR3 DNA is TGTGCCAGCAGCCCGGACAGGCCTGGAAACACCATATATTTT. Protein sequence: CASSPDRPGNTIYF.

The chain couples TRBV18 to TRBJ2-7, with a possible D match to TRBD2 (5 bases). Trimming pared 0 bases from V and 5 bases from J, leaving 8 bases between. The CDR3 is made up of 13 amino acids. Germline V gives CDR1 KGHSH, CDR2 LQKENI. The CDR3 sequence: CASSPPIGNEQYF. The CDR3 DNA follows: TGTGCCAGCTCACCACCGATCGGGAACGAGCAGTACTTC.

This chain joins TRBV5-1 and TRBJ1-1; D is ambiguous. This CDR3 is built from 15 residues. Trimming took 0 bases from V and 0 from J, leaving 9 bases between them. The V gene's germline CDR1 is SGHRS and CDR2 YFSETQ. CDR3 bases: TGCGCCAGCAGCTTGGCAGCAGAGGTGAACACTGAAGCTTTCTTT. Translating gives CASSLAAEVNTEAFF.

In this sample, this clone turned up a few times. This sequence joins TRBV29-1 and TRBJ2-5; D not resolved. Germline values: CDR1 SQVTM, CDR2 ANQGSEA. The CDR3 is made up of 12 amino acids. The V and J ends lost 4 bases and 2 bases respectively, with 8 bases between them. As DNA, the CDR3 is TGCAGCGTTGGGCGGCTTCAAGAGACCCAGTACTTC. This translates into CSVGRLQETQYF.

The CDR3 bases are TGTGCCACCCTTACTAGCGGGGGGGGTGGGGAGCAGTTCTTC. Its translation is CATLTSGGGGEQFF. The chain couples TRBV2 to TRBJ2-1, with 13 bases that match TRBD2. V shed 10 bases and J 10 bases; nucleotides not matched to a gene: 10. Germline-derived CDR1 and CDR2 are SNHLY and FYNNEI. The CDR3 runs 14 residues.

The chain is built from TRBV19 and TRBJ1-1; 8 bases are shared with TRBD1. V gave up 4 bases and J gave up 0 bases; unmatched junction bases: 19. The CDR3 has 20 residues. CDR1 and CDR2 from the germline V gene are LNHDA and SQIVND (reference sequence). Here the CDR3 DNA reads TGTGCCAGTAGTACCCGGACAGGGCTTTCCGTTAGCGGCATGAACACTGAAGCTTTCTTT. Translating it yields CASSTRTGLSVSGMNTEAFF.

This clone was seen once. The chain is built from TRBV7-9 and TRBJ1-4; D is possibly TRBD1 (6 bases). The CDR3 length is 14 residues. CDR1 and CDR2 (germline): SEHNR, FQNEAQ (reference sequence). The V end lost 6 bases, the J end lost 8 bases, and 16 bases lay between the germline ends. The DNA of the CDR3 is TGTGCCAGCAGACCGCAGGGGAATGGGGAAAAACTGTTTTTT. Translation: CASRPQGNGEKLFF.

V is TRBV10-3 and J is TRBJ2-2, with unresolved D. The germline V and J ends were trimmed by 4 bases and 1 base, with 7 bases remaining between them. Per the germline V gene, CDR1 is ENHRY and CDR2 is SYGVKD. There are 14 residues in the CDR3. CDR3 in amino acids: CAISGVKNTGELFF. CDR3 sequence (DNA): TGTGCCATCAGTGGAGTCAAGAACACCGGGGAGCTGTTTTTT.

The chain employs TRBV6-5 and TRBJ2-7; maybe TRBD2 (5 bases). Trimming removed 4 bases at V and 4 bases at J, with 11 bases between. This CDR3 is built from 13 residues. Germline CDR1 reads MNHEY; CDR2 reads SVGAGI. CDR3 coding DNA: TGTGCCAGCAGTTTTAGTCGGGGTTACGAGCAGTACTTC. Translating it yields CASSFSRGYEQYF.

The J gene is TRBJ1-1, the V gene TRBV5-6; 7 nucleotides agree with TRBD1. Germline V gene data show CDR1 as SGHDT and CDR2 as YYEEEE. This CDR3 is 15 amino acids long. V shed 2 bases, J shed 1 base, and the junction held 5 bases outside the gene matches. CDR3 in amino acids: CASSLPGQPNTEAFF. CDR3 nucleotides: TGTGCCAGCAGCTTACCGGGACAGCCGAACACTGAAGCTTTCTTT.